This TCR beta chain was sequenced during a study of T cells after yellow fever vaccination. Study-level findings and limits: High-abundance clonotypes from the bulk population could contaminate FACS-sorted repertoires. In post-booster samples, most primary-vaccination clones reappeared (about 96% CD4, 88% CD8).

In TCRdb, the 5' RACE reads were re-called with MiXCR into one record per CDR3 protein. The table records fewer than 450,000 distinct CDR3 sequences, around a tenth of them present only once. In regard to this clonotype: Its specificity is not known.

This material consisted of PBMCs, taken on the day of the first yellow fever vaccination. This clonotype originated in a man aged 18 to 35 who received the YFV17D yellow fever vaccine.

CDR3 sequence: CASSGRTSGGARETQYF. DNA of the CDR3: TGTGCCAGCAGCGGCAGGACTAGCGGGGGGGCCAGGGAGACCCAGTACTTC. The chain carries TRBV9 and TRBJ2-5; 15 nucleotides agree with TRBD2. The CDR3 extends over 17 amino acids. Germline lookup yields CDR1 SGDLS and CDR2 YYNGEE. V shed 3 bases and J 5 bases; nucleotides not matched to a gene: 8.